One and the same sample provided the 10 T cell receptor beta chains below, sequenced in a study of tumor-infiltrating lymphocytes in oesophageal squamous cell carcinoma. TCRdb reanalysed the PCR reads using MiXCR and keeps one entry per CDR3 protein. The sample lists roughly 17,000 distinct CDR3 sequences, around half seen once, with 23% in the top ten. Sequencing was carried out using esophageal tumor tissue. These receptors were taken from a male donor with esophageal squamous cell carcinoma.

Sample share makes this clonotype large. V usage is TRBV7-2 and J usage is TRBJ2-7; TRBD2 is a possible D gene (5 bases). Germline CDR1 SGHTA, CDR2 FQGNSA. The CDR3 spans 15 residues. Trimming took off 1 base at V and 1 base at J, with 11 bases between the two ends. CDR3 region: CASSLGRERSYEQYF. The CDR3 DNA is TGTGCCAGCAGCTTAGGTCGGGAACGGTCCTACGAGCAGTACTTC.

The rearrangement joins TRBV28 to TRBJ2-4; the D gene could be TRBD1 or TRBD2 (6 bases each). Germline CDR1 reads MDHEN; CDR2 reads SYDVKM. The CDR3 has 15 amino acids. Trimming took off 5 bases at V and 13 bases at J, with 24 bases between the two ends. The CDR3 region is CASSPGGGAYNEQYF. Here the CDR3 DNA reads TGTGCCAGCAGTCCCGGGGGCGGGGCCTACAATGAGCAGTACTTC.

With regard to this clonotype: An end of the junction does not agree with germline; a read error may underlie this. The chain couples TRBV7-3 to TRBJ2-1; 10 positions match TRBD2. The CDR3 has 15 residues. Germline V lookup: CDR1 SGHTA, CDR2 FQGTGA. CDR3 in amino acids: CASSFLAGGTDTQYF. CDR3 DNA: TGTGCCAGCAGCTTCTTAGCGGGAGGTACAGATACGCAGTATTTC.

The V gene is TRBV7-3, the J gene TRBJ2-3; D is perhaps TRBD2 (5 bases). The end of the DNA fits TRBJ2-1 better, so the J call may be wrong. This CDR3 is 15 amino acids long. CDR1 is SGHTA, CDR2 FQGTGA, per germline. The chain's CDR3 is CASSQRGSSYNEQFF. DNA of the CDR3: TGTGCCAGCAGCCAGCGAGGGAGCTCCTACAATGAGCAGTTCTTC.

CDR3 sequence: CASSRDFLGGGEQFF. The CDR3 coding sequence is TGTGCCAGCAGCAGGGACTTTTTGGGCGGTGGTGAGCAGTTCTTC. The genes are TRBV11-2 and TRBJ2-3, with D perhaps matching TRBD2 (6 bases). The last part of the DNA fits TRBJ2-1 better; the J call may be wrong. From germline, CDR1 is SGHAT and CDR2 FQNNGV. The CDR3 has 15 amino acids.

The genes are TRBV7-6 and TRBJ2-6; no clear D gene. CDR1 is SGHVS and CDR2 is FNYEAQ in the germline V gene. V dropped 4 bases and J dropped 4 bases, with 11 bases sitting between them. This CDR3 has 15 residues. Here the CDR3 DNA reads TGTGCCAGCAGCTCGATATTTTCCGGGGCCAACGTCCTGACTTTC. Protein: CASSSIFSGANVLTF.

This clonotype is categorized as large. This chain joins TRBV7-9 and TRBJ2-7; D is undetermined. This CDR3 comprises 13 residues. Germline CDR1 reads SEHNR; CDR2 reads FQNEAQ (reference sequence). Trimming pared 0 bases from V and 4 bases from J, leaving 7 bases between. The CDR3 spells CASSLASRYEQYF. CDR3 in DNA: TGTGCCAGCAGCTTAGCTAGTAGGTACGAGCAGTACTTC.

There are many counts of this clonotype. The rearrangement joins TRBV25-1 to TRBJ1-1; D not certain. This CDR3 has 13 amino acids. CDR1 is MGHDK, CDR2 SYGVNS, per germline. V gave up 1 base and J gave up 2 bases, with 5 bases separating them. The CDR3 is CASSESYNTEAFF. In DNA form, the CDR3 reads TGTGCCAGCAGTGAATCATACAACACTGAAGCTTTCTTT.

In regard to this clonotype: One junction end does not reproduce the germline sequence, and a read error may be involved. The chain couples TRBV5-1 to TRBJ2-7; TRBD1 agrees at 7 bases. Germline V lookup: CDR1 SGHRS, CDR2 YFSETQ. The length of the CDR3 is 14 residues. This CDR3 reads CASSWTGYNSPLHF. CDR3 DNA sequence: TGCGCCAGCAGCTGGACAGGTTATAATTCACCCCTCCACTTC. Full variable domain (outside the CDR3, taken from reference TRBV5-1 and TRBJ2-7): KAGVTQTPRYLIKTRGQQVTLSCSPISGHRSVSWYQQTPGQGLQFLFEYFSETQRNKGNFPGRFSGRQFSNSRSEMNVSTLELGDSALYLCASSWTGYNSPLHFGPGTRLTVT.

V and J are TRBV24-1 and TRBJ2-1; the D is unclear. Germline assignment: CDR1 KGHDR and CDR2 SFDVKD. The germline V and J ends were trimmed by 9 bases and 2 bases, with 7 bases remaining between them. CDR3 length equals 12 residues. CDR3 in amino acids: CATSEAYNEQFF. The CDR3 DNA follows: TGTGCCACCTCAGAGGCCTACAATGAGCAGTTCTTC.